This TCR beta chain was identified during a study of T cell responses to AZD1222 COVID-19 vaccine (dated by TCRdb to the early 2020s). Study-wide context: Because spike-specific TCR depth and breadth did not differ between the two schedules, AZD1222 recipients who got a second dose at roughly 4 weeks were pooled with those who got a second dose at roughly 12 weeks. TCR sequencing was performed for more than 230 trial participants, of whom around 200 were given two doses of AZD1222 and about 25 were given two doses of MenACWY control vaccine. Trial participants were enrolled into age subgroups of 18-55, 56-69 and 70-plus years, which contained roughly 150, 30 and 60 TCR-sequenced participants, respectively. Overall results and qualifications from the work: CD4 TCRs associated with the vaccine covered the entire spike protein, and the dominant responses were in regions 160-218 and 743-854. Epitopes outside the regions mutated in the B.1.351 and B.1.1.7 variants were reportedly recognized by nearly half of the unique spike-specific TCRs. Because no samples from the day 14 peak response were available, repertoires could be characterized only after the peak T cell response. The 56-69-year group was small, and its depth increase did not reach significance, likely because of low power. Conclusions about previously exposed vaccinees were limited because only six or seven AZD1222 recipients were SARS-CoV-2 seropositive at baseline. Most participants were white British and females outnumbered males, and the authors suggested that clonal diversity may have been underestimated. After two AZD1222 doses, spike-specific TCR breadth and depth were significantly higher than at day 0 and than in MenACWY recipients.

The time point label on this specimen signifies: baseline before first vaccination. Vaccinee samples were obtained from the UK trials COV001 and COV002, which included a single-blind randomized controlled phase 2/3 trial of AZD1222 (ChAdOx1 nCoV-19) in healthy adults. For TCRbeta chain sequencing, PBMC samples from trial participants were taken at day 0 and at day 28 after the second dose. V is trimmed back by 5 bases and J by 4 bases, and the junction contains 18 bases that no gene match accounts for. The CDR3 numbers 18 residues from cysteine through phenylalanine. Only CDR3 DNA is held: 54 bases, read in frame from base 1. From a lookup of the germline V gene (reference sequence), CDR1 and CDR2 are MNHEY and SMNVEV. The CDR3 regions of human TCRbeta chains were analyzed by immunosequencing. The source study handled its data this way. Repertoire TCRs were matched against a reference library of SARS-CoV-2-specific TCRs generated with the MIRA antigen-specificity platform. Breadth was defined as the fraction of unique TCRs that were SARS-CoV-2-associated. Depth was defined as the fraction of total T cells that were SARS-CoV-2-associated. Using the MIRA data, each spike-specific TCR was assigned both to the spike region to which the TCR was reactive and to a CD4 or CD8 class. Log10-transformed breadth and depth values were compared by one-way ANOVA with Sidak's multiple comparisons tests. TCRdb's version of the immuneACCESS table is confined to in-frame rearrangements and falls short of the full clone set. An unresolved V gene accounts for under half of the shortfall where checked; the remainder is of unknown origin. The V and J calls and the clone size are those of that table, but D and trimming were determined from the DNA. The sample includes under 75,000 clones, with 85% observed a single time. The biggest ten clones account for around 21% of the sample.

As to this clone: What antigen it recognizes has not been identified. No base quality information exists; no much larger clone differs at one position.

The rearrangement joined TRBV27 to TRBJ2-7, and TRBD2 matches 9 of the central bases. The clonotype originates from an adult in good health. This sample comprised peripheral blood, obtained on day 0 of AZD1222 vaccination. The base sequence is TGTGCCAGCAGTCCACGACCCCTTGGGCTAGCGGGAATATACGAGCAGTACTTC. It specifies CASSPRPLGLAGIYEQYF.